One T cell receptor beta chain is described in this entry. The record originates from a study of blood T cell repertoires in COVID-19. Across the study: The origin of the acute and convalescent COVID-19 samples was the United States, Italy and Spain. T cells, B-cell-depleted T cells, or PBMCs supplied cDNA or gDNA.

CDR1 and CDR2 from the germline V gene are MNHEY and SMNVEV (reference sequence). Trimming took off 5 bases at V and 2 bases at J, with 18 bases between the two ends. The CDR3 runs to 16 residues. Original processing notes: Scientists estimated how many nucleated cells there were by amplifying reference gene primers. Using immunoSEQ multiplex PCR, the repertoire was profiled, and TCRdb retains in-frame clones only, with some absent. D and trimming were read from the DNA, whereas the V and J calls and clone size are those reported in that table. Of fewer than 250,000 clones listed, 65% to 85% are singletons.

V gene TRBV27 combines with J gene TRBJ1-1; perhaps TRBD1 as D (6 bases). The specimen sequenced was peripheral blood. The TCR comes from a human donor in a cohort sampled during active COVID-19. In DNA form, the CDR3 reads TGTGCCAGCAGTCCTACGGCAGGGGTCTTTAACACTGAAGCTTTCTTT. Amino acids: CASSPTAGVFNTEAFF.